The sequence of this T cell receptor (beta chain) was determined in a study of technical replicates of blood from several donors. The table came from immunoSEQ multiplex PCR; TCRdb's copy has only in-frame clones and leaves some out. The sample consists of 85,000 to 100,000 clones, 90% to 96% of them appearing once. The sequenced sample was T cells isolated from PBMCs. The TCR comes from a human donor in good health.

CDR3: CASRRAGQSFNYGYTF. In nucleotides, the CDR3 is TGTGCCAGCAGGCGGGCTGGTCAGAGCTTTAACTATGGCTACACCTTC. V is TRBV5-4 and J is TRBJ1-2; D unclear. The CDR3 contains 16 residues. Per germline, CDR1 SGHNT and CDR2 YYREEE (reference sequence). V lost 5 bases and J 1 base, leaving 18 bases between the germline ends.